This TCR beta chain was captured in a study of cytomegalovirus exposure and HLA in healthy donors. Across the whole study: From about 179 million T cells, an earlier analysis saw roughly 110 million unique TCR beta sequences.

The PCR had 60 Vbeta and 13 Jbeta primers. Sequencing used immunoSEQ multiplex PCR; TCRdb keeps in-frame clones, though not all of them. The sample has about 120,000 clones, roughly three fifths seen once. The CDR3 runs 15 residues. Unmatched junction bases numbered 7, after V lost 6 bases and J lost 0 bases. Germline CDR1 reads MGHDK; CDR2 reads SYGVNS. Sequences were obtained from PBMCs. This sequence originates from a man younger than 35 in good health and CMV-seronegative. This chain connects TRBV25-1 to TRBJ2-7; 8 bases align to TRBD1. The CDR3: CASRSPQGASYEQYF. Here the CDR3 DNA reads TGTGCCAGCAGATCACCCCAGGGGGCCTCCTACGAGCAGTACTTC.